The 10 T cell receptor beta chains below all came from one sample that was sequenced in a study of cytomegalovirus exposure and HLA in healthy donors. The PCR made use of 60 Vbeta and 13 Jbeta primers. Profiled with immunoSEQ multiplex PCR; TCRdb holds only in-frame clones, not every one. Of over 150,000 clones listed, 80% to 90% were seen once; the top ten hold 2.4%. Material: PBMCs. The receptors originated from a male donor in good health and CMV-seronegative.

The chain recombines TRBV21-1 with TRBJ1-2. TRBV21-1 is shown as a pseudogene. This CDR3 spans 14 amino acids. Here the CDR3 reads CASSLLSFTHGYTF. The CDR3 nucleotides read TGTGCCAGCAGCCTACTCTCATTTACCCATGGCTACACCTTC.

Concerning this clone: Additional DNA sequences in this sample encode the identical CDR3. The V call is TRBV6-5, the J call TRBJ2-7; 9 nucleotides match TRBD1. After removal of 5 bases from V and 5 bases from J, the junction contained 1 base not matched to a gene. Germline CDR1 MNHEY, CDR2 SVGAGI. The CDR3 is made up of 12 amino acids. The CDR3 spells CASSRTGDEQYF. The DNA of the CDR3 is TGTGCCAGCAGTAGGACAGGGGACGAGCAGTACTTC.

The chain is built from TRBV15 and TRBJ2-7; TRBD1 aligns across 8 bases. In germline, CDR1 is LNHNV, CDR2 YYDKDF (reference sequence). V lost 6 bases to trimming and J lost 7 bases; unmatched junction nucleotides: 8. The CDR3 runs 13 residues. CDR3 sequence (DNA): TGTGCCACCAGGGCAGGGGGCGCGGAAGAGCAGTACTTC. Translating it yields CATRAGGAEEQYF.

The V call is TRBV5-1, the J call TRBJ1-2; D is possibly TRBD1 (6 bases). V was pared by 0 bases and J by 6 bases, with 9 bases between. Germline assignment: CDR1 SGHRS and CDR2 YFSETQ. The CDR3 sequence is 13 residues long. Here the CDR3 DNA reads TGCGCCAGCAGCTTGGAGGGGGTTGATGGCTACACCTTC. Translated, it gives CASSLEGVDGYTF.

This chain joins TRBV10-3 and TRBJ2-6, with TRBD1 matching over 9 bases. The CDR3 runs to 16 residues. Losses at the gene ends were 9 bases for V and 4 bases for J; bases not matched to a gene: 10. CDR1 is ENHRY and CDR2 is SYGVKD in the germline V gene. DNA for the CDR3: TGTGCCATACAACAGGGAACAGGGGGCGGGGCCAACGTCCTGACTTTC. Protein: CAIQQGTGGGANVLTF.

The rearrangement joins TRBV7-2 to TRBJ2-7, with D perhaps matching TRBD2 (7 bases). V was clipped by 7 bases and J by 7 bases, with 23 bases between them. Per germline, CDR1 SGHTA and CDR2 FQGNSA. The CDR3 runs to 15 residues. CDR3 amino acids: CASTPILGGEGEQYF. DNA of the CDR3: TGTGCCAGCACGCCTATCCTAGGGGGGGAGGGGGAGCAGTACTTC.

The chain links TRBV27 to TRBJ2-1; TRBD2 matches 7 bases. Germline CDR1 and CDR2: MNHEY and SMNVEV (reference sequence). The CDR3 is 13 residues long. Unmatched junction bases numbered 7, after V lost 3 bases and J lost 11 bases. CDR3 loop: CASSFITSDQQFF. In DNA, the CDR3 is TGTGCCAGCAGTTTCATTACTAGCGATCAGCAGTTCTTC.

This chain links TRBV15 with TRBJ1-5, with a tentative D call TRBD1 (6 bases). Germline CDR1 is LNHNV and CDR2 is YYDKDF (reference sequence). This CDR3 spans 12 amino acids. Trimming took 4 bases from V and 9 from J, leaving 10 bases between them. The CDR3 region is CATSTTGRPQHF. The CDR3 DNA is TGTGCCACCAGCACCACAGGGAGGCCCCAGCATTTT.

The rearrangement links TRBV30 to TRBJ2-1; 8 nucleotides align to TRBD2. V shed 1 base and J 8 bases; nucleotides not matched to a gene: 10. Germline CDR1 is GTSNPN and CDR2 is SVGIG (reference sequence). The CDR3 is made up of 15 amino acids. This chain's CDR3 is CAWSGGPTGGDEQFF. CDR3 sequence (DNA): TGTGCCTGGAGTGGGGGCCCCACGGGGGGGGATGAGCAGTTCTTC.

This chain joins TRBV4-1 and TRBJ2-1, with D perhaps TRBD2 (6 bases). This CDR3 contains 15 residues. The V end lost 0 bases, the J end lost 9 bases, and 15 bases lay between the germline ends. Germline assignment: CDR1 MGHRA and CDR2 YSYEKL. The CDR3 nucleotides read TGCGCCAGCAGCCAAGAGACTAGTTCCGTAACTGAGCAGTTCTTC. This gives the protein CASSQETSSVTEQFF.